The source of this TCR beta chain is a study of T-cell memory formation after mild COVID-19. For the study at large: The study found TCR clusters largely donor specific. Study-level results: Detection of some responders pre-infection suggested pre-existing cross-reactive memory T cells participated.

The 5'RACE method, run with constant-segment primers, produced TCR alpha and TCR beta cDNA libraries (carrying sample barcodes and UMIs). Each CDR3 protein gets one entry after TCRdb re-called the 5' RACE reads with MiXCR. The sample has 250,000 or so distinct CDR3 sequences; approximately 18% are singletons. The CDR3 extends over 15 amino acids. Germline values: CDR1 MGHRA, CDR2 YSYEKL. V dropped 5 bases and J dropped 1 base, with 12 bases sitting between them. This clonotype was counted many times. Its target is not known. Sample: PBMCs or a T cell subset sorted from them (not recorded which). This receptor was identified in a man between 18 and 29 years old who had mild COVID-19 (a few samples of this study predate the infection). Cell type and time point are not known. V and J are TRBV4-1 and TRBJ1-3; D is unresolved. As DNA, the CDR3 is TGCGCCAGCAGCAACCCATCGATTTCTGGAAACACCATATATTTT. Its translation is CASSNPSISGNTIYF.